The 28 T cell receptor beta chains listed next were all sequenced from one sample in a study of blood T cell repertoires in COVID-19 (dated by TCRdb to the early 2020s). The library was obtained by the immunoSEQ multiplex PCR assay. This is the immuneACCESS table as TCRdb keeps it, with only in-frame sequences that have V and J called. A part of the clones is gone; compared with another copy, unresolved V genes explain less than half, and the rest is unexplained. The table for this sample lists around 250,000 clones; around 89% of them were counted only once. Of the sample, just over 0.85% is held by the ten largest clones. The sample taken for sequencing was PBMCs or T cells enriched from blood (not recorded which). Receptor source: a man aged 45 to 65 who had been exposed to COVID-19.

The genes are TRBV5-1 and TRBJ2-7; 9 bases are shared with TRBD1. The CDR3 loop spans 16 amino acids. The J segment lost 3 bases and the V segment lost 5 bases, leaving 12 bases of the junction unmatched. Germline lookup yields CDR1 SGHRS and CDR2 YFSETQ. CDR3 in DNA: TGCGCCAGCAGGCCTTCCCCCGGGACAGGGTACTACGAGCAGTACTTC. It is translated as CASRPSPGTGYYEQYF.

The J gene is TRBJ2-7, the V gene TRBV7-2; 8 nucleotides agree with TRBD2. CDR1 and CDR2 (germline): SGHTA, FQGNSA. The CDR3 has 16 amino acids. The ends lost 5 bases at V and 0 bases at J; junction bases unmatched: 9. CDR3 sequence: CASSIRASGYSYEQYF. The DNA for the CDR3 is TGTGCCAGCAGCATAAGGGCTAGCGGGTACTCCTACGAGCAGTACTTC.

The chain combines TRBV15 with TRBJ1-5; D might be TRBD1 (5 bases). Per the germline V gene, CDR1 is LNHNV and CDR2 is YYDKDF (reference sequence). The CDR3 runs 15 residues. Trimming cost V 0 bases and J 6 bases, with 12 bases left between them. CDR3 nucleotide sequence: TGTGCCACCAGCAGAGAAGTCGGGGGGGGTCAGCCCCAGCATTTT. It yields the protein CATSREVGGGQPQHF.

The rearrangement joins TRBV6-5 to TRBJ2-7, with 7 bases that match TRBD1. V shed 5 bases and J 3 bases; nucleotides not matched to a gene: 10. Germline loops: CDR1 MNHEY, CDR2 SVGAGI. CDR3 length equals 15 residues. In DNA, the CDR3 is TGTGCCAGCAGTACCTTTGGACAGGAAGACTACGAGCAGTACTTC. It specifies CASSTFGQEDYEQYF.

This rearrangement joins TRBV5-1 to TRBJ2-1, with a weak D call TRBD2 (5 bases). Germline V lookup: CDR1 SGHRS, CDR2 YFSETQ. V lost 6 bases and J 2 bases, leaving 18 bases between the germline ends. This CDR3 region has 16 residues. In nucleotides, the CDR3 is TGCGCCAGCACCTTCACCCTAGCAGGACCCTACAATGAGCAGTTCTTC. This encodes CASTFTLAGPYNEQFF.

The J gene is TRBJ1-2, the V gene TRBV18; 9 bases agree with TRBD1. Trimming at V came to 2 bases and at J to 9 bases, leaving 4 bases not matched to a gene. Germline values: CDR1 KGHSH, CDR2 LQKENI. CDR3 length: 13 residues. The CDR3 DNA follows: TGTGCCAGCTCACCAGACAGGGGGAAGAGCTACACCTTC. Protein: CASSPDRGKSYTF.

This chain uses TRBV5-1 with TRBJ2-3; 11 bases align to TRBD1. V was pared by 0 bases and J by 5 bases, with 5 bases of the junction left unmatched. Germline lookup yields CDR1 SGHRS and CDR2 YFSETQ. The length of the CDR3 is 16 residues. The CDR3 region is CASSLGGQGAIDTQYF. In DNA, the CDR3 is TGCGCCAGCAGCTTGGGTGGACAGGGGGCTATAGATACGCAGTATTTT.

J is TRBJ1-2 and V is TRBV6-1; no reliable D call. Trimming left V 3 bases short and J 4 bases short, with 12 bases between. CDR3 length equals 14 residues. Germline lookup yields CDR1 MNHNS and CDR2 SASEGT. CDR3 nucleotides: TGTGCCAGCAGTGAGGGCGGGGTTGGCTATGGCTACACCTTC. Its protein is CASSEGGVGYGYTF.

This rearrangement joins TRBV27 to TRBJ1-5; no clear D. The V gene lost 5 bases and the J gene lost 5 bases, with 16 bases spanning the gap. The CDR3 is 15 amino acids. CDR1 and CDR2 (germline): MNHEY, SMNVEV (reference sequence). The CDR3 DNA sequence: TGTGCCAGCAGTCCTATCCGGGAGGGCCATCAGCCCCAGCATTTT. Residues: CASSPIREGHQPQHF.

The V gene is TRBV18, the J gene TRBJ2-1, with D possibly matching TRBD2 (7 bases). The V end lost 2 bases, the J end lost 13 bases, and 24 bases lay between the germline ends. The CDR3 runs 16 residues. The V gene's germline CDR1 is KGHSH and CDR2 LQKENI. Here the CDR3 reads CASSPTRAGGGPRQFF. The CDR3 bases are TGTGCCAGCTCACCAACAAGGGCGGGCGGGGGCCCTCGTCAGTTCTTC.

The V call is TRBV5-1, the J call TRBJ1-1; TRBD1 is a possible D gene (6 bases). Germline V gives CDR1 SGHRS, CDR2 YFSETQ. Trimming cost V 9 bases and J 0 bases, with 12 bases left between them. The CDR3 is 13 amino acids. CDR3 sequence: CATGAGVNTEAFF. The CDR3 coding sequence is TGCGCCACCGGGGCAGGGGTGAACACTGAAGCTTTCTTT.

The chain joins TRBV11-3 to TRBJ2-2, with D unresolved. This CDR3 is built from 16 residues. V was cut by 1 base and J by 1 base, with 10 bases left in between. Germline CDR1 is SGHNT and CDR2 is YENEEA. The CDR3 DNA sequence: TGTGCCAGCAGCTTAGCGAGATCCTGGAACACCGGGGAGCTGTTTTTT. Amino acid sequence: CASSLARSWNTGELFF.

This clone was seen a single time. This chain joins TRBV2 and TRBJ1-3; tentative D call: TRBD1 (5 bases). Germline V gene sequence: CDR1 SNHLY, CDR2 FYNNEI. Trimming pared 7 bases from V and 5 bases from J, leaving 15 bases between. The CDR3 is 14 amino acids. Written as DNA, the CDR3 is TGTGCCAGCATCGGATTGCAGGGCCGAAACACCATATATTTT. This encodes CASIGLQGRNTIYF.

The chain combines TRBV29-1 with TRBJ1-1, with 7 bases lining up with TRBD1. Germline values: CDR1 SQVTM, CDR2 ANQGSEA. There are 13 residues in the CDR3. The junction had 7 bases not matched to a gene; V was cut back by 6 bases and J by 3 bases. The CDR3 reads CSVRTGTDTEAFF. The CDR3 nucleotides are TGCAGCGTCAGAACCGGGACAGACACTGAAGCTTTCTTT.

The chain couples TRBV19 to TRBJ2-3; TRBD2 matches at 7 bases. J was trimmed by 2 bases and V by 7 bases; bases with no gene match: 6. The CDR3 extends over 14 amino acids. Looked up from germline, CDR1 is LNHDA and CDR2 is SQIVND (reference sequence). CDR3 residues: CASTAGPYTDTQYF. The CDR3 bases are TGTGCCAGTACAGCGGGACCTTACACAGATACGCAGTATTTT.

CDR3 sequence reads: CASRKTGDVEKLFF. The CDR3 DNA reads TGTGCCAGCAGGAAGACAGGGGACGTCGAAAAACTGTTTTTT. The chain uses TRBV7-9 and TRBJ1-4; 8 bases match TRBD1. Losses at the gene ends were 6 bases for V and 8 bases for J; bases not matched to a gene: 8. The germline V gene encodes CDR1 SEHNR and CDR2 FQNEAQ (reference sequence). This CDR3 is 14 amino acids long.

The chain is built from TRBV3-1 (or the pseudogene TRBV3-2) and TRBJ2-3, with TRBD2 matching 8 bases. V was pared by 0 bases and J by 4 bases, with 12 bases of the junction left unmatched. Germline CDR1 LGHDT, CDR2 YNNKEL (reference sequence). CDR3 length: 18 residues. CDR3 protein: CASSQDPPSGSKADTQYF. In DNA form, the CDR3 reads TGTGCCAGCAGCCAAGACCCACCCAGCGGGAGTAAAGCAGATACGCAGTATTTT.

The CDR3 bases are TGTGCCAGCAGCTTGGGGGCCGCCCTTAGCTCTGGAAACACCATATATTTT. This gives the protein CASSLGAALSSGNTIYF. The chain is built from TRBV7-9 and TRBJ1-3, with D tentatively TRBD1 (6 bases). The V gene's germline CDR1 is SEHNR and CDR2 FQNEAQ (reference sequence). Trimming removed 3 bases from V and 0 bases from J, with 15 bases in between. This CDR3 has 17 residues.

The genes are TRBV28 and TRBJ1-5, with D perhaps TRBD1 (5 bases). The CDR3 runs to 16 residues. Germline-derived CDR1 and CDR2 are MDHEN and SYDVKM. V lost 3 bases and J lost 4, with 16 bases in between. CDR3 loop: CASSFSRRGRNQPQHF. For the CDR3, the DNA is TGTGCCAGCAGTTTTTCGCGTAGGGGCAGGAATCAGCCCCAGCATTTT.

The chain couples TRBV2 to TRBJ2-3; 9 nucleotides line up with TRBD2. Germline lookup yields CDR1 SNHLY and CDR2 FYNNEI. Losses at the gene ends were 4 bases for V and 8 bases for J; bases not matched to a gene: 13. CDR3 length: 16 residues. In DNA form, the CDR3 reads TGTGCCAGCAGTGCTGACAGCCTAGAGACTAGCGGTACGCAGTATTTT. This sequence encodes CASSADSLETSGTQYF.

In its sample, this clone was seen once. The V and J genes are TRBV27 and TRBJ2-6, with D uncertain. This CDR3 region has 18 residues. Trimming took 0 bases from V and 0 from J, leaving 12 bases between them. Germline loops: CDR1 MNHEY, CDR2 SMNVEV (reference sequence). CDR3 nucleotides: TGTGCCAGCAGTTTATCTCCAGGTGTACCCTCTGGGGCCAACGTCCTGACTTTC. It specifies CASSLSPGVPSGANVLTF.

This chain uses TRBV5-5 with TRBJ2-7; 10 bases are a match to TRBD2. With 4 bases clipped from V and 2 bases from J, the junction kept 3 bases outside the gene matches. The germline V gene encodes CDR1 SGHKS and CDR2 YYEKEE (reference sequence). This CDR3 contains 14 residues. The CDR3 region has the DNA TGTGCCAGCAGCGCAGCGGGAGGGACCTACGAGCAGTACGTC. Amino acids: CASSAAGGTYEQYV.

This clone appeared once. The rearrangement links TRBV9 to TRBJ1-1; 7 bases are shared with TRBD1. V lost 3 bases and J lost 0; bases outside the gene matches: 5. This CDR3 comprises 15 residues. Germline CDR1 SGDLS, CDR2 YYNGEE. The CDR3 DNA follows: TGTGCCAGCAGCGCGAGGGGGCAGTTGAACACTGAAGCTTTCTTT. Residues: CASSARGQLNTEAFF.

The CDR3 spells CASSQGTNTGELFF. The CDR3 DNA reads TGCGCCAGCAGCCAGGGGACGAACACCGGGGAGCTGTTTTTT. This sequence joins TRBV5-1 and TRBJ2-2; possibly TRBD1 for D (6 bases). This CDR3 spans 14 amino acids. CDR1 and CDR2 (germline): SGHRS, YFSETQ. The V end was cut by 4 bases, the J end by 0 bases, with 7 bases between. Full variable domain (remainder filled in from reference TRBV5-1 and TRBJ2-2): KAGVTQTPRYLIKTRGQQVTLSCSPISGHRSVSWYQQTPGQGLQFLFEYFSETQRNKGNFPGRFSGRQFSNSRSEMNVSTLELGDSALYLCASSQGTNTGELFFGEGSRLTVL.

The chain combines TRBV19 with TRBJ1-1; D unclear. CDR3 length equals 13 residues. Trimming stripped 7 bases from V and 0 bases from J, with 9 bases between. Looked up from germline, CDR1 is LNHDA and CDR2 is SQIVND (reference sequence). CDR3 residues: CASTGELNTEAFF. The CDR3 DNA is TGTGCCAGTACCGGAGAGTTGAACACTGAAGCTTTCTTT.

CDR3 coding DNA: TGTGCCAGCAGCTCCCCTCCGGGGGGGAGGAGCGAGCAGTTCTTC. Protein product: CASSSPPGGRSEQFF. This sequence joins TRBV28 and TRBJ2-1; 8 bases map to TRBD2. The CDR3 runs 15 residues. V lost 6 bases and J lost 10; bases outside the gene matches: 14. Per the germline V gene, CDR1 is MDHEN and CDR2 is SYDVKM.

In DNA form, the CDR3 reads TGTGCCAGCAGTTTCCTCCGGGACAGCAAATACACCGGGGAGCTGTTTTTT. Protein product: CASSFLRDSKYTGELFF. The chain is built from TRBV28 and TRBJ2-2, with 7 bases aligning to TRBD1. V shed 3 bases, J shed 3 bases, and the junction held 10 bases outside the gene matches. The CDR3 spans 17 residues. The germline V gene encodes CDR1 MDHEN and CDR2 SYDVKM.

This clone came up a few times. J is TRBJ2-7 and V is TRBV7-9; the D gene is possibly TRBD1 (5 bases). The CDR3 is 14 residues long. Per germline, CDR1 SEHNR and CDR2 FQNEAQ (reference sequence). Trimming took 6 bases from V and 4 from J, leaving 16 bases between them. DNA for the CDR3: TGTGCCAGCAGTTCGACAGCTTACCTATACGAGCAGTACGTC. It encodes CASSSTAYLYEQYV.